A selection of T cell receptor beta chains follows, all from one sample in a study of response to subunit inactivated influenza vaccine. Via MiXCR, TCRdb re-called the RT-PCR reads, giving one row per CDR3 protein. This sample carries roughly 650,000 distinct CDR3 sequences, about 15% of them seen once, and the ten largest clones take 6.5% to 8%. The source material was PBMCs from blood, sampled around 14 days before vaccination. Source of these receptors: a man aged 45-60 years who received an inactivated influenza vaccine. Both conserved end residues are part of each CDR3. Where a row states a size, it is once, few, many or the class of an expanded clone; other rows omit it.

clone_size	v_call	j_call	cdr3_aa
many	TRBV12-5	TRBJ2-7	CASGLGSNRDGSYEQYF
few	TRBV6-1	TRBJ2-5	CASSLARDQETQYF
NA	TRBV7-2	TRBJ2-3	CASRSRDSSINTQYF
many	TRBV6-1	TRBJ2-3	CASSPGLLGRDTQYF
NA	TRBV3-1	TRBJ2-1	CASSQGLARNEQFF
few	TRBV27	TRBJ2-7	CASSRTGQTYEQYF
NA	TRBV12-3/TRBV12-4	TRBJ2-7	CASSGTGTGIYEQYF
NA	TRBV12-3/TRBV12-4	TRBJ1-2	CASSSHRQGPYGYTF
few	TRBV9	TRBJ2-7	CASSVGPELFYEQYF
NA	TRBV3-1	TRBJ2-3	CASRPYSGVTDTQYF
many	TRBV29-1	TRBJ2-7	CSVETRGSSYEQYF
few	TRBV7-2	TRBJ1-6	CASLEGGWTSPLHF
many	TRBV4-1	TRBJ2-2	CASSQGRTGELFF
NA	TRBV10-3	TRBJ2-6	CAISGRQGALGANVLTF
NA	TRBV7-9	TRBJ1-4	CASSSGDSYFEKLFF
NA	TRBV18	TRBJ1-5	CASSPPIGQGAQPQHF
few	TRBV11-2	TRBJ1-1	CASSSAGWGIAEAFF
NA	TRBV20-1	TRBJ2-1	CSASRTSGKNEQFF
few	TRBV7-2	TRBJ2-5	CASSNRGGLFPGETQYF
NA	TRBV5-4	TRBJ2-3	CASSRETSVSTDTQYF